The source of this TCR beta chain is a study of technical replicates of blood from four donors. Sequencing was performed with immunoSEQ multiplex PCR; in TCRdb, only in-frame clones are kept and a portion is missing. The sample includes approximately 52,000 clones, about 93% of them seen just once. The CDR3 is 18 amino acids. Germline CDR1 reads SGHRS; CDR2 reads YFSETQ. Trimming pared 4 bases from V and 0 bases from J, leaving 17 bases between. V gene TRBV5-1 combines with J gene TRBJ1-6; no reliable D call. The TCR comes from a human donor in good health. Some clones in this sample may be carry-over from other donors' samples. The material sequenced was PBMCs. Written as DNA, the CDR3 is TGCGCCAGCAGCCCCGATCTGCAGTACAGCTCCTATAATTCACCCCTCCACTTT. Amino acid sequence: CASSPDLQYSSYNSPLHF.